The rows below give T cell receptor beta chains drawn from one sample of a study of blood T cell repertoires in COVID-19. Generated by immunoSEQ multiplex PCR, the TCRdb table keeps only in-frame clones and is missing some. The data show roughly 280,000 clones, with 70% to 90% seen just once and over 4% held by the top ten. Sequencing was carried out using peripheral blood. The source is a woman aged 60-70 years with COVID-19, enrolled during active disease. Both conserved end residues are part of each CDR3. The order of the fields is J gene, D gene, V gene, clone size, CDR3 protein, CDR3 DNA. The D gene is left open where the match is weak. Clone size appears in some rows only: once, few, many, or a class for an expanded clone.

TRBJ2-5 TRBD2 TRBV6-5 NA CASTRLAGETQYF TGTGCCAGCACTAGACTAGCGGGGGAGACCCAGTACTTC
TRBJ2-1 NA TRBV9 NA CASSVGGGTYNEQFF TGTGCCAGCAGCGTAGGAGGGGGAACCTACAATGAGCAGTTCTTC
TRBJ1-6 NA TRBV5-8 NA CASSSGLYNSPLHF TGTGCCAGCAGCTCCGGACTATATAATTCACCCCTCCACTTT
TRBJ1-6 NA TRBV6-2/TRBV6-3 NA CASSYHRNNSPLHF TGTGCCAGCAGTTACCACAGAAATAATTCACCCCTCCACTTT
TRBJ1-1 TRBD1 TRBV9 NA CASSVTGGRSEAFF TGTGCCAGCAGCGTAACAGGGGGTAGGTCTGAAGCTTTCTTT
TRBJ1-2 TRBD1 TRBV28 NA CASNQGALNYGYTF TGTGCCAGCAACCAGGGGGCCTTGAACTATGGCTACACCTTC
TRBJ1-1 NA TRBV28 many CASSLLADEAFF TGTGCCAGCAGTTTATTGGCAGATGAAGCTTTCTTT
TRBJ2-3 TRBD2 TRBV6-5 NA CASNPSGGDTQYF TGTGCCAGCAACCCATCGGGAGGTGATACGCAGTATTTT
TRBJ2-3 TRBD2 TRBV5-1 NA CASARGGESDTQYF TGCGCCAGCGCCCGTGGGGGGGAATCGGATACGCAGTATTTT
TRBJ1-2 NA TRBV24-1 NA CATSDSRGRYGYTF TGTGCCACCAGTGATTCGAGAGGCCGGTATGGCTACACCTTC
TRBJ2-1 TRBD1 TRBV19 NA CATGTGVFEQFF TGTGCCACCGGGACAGGGGTTTTTGAGCAGTTCTTC
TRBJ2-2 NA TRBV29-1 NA CSARQRGELFF TGCAGCGCGCGACAGAGAGGGGAGCTGTTTTTT
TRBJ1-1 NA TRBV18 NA CASSPLTAGNTEAFF TGTGCCAGCTCACCATTGACAGCCGGGAACACTGAAGCTTTCTTT
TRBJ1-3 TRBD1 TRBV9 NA CASSPGQGLGGNTIYF TGTGCCAGCAGCCCCGGACAGGGGCTCGGTGGAAACACCATATATTTT
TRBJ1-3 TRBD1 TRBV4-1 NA CASSQGDSRNTIYF TGCGCCAGCAGCCAAGGGGACAGTAGAAACACCATATATTTT
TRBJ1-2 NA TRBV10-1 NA CASTSEEATRYGYTF TGCGCCAGCACCTCGGAAGAGGCCACAAGGTATGGCTACACCTTC
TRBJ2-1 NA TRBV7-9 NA CASSLALGVGAGYNEQFF TGTGCCAGCAGCTTAGCGCTGGGTGTGGGGGCTGGGTACAATGAGCAGTTCTTC
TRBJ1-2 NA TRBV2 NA CASSEIQGYGYTF TGTGCCAGCAGTGAGATACAGGGATACGGCTACACCTTC
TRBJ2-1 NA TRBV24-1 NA CATSVLGQGTGNEQFF TGTGCCACCAGTGTCCTAGGCCAGGGTACCGGCAATGAGCAGTTCTTC
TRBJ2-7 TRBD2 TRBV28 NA CASTPVRPGLAGQGQYF TGTGCCAGCACCCCGGTACGTCCGGGACTAGCGGGACAGGGGCAGTACTTC
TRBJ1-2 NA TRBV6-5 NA CASSYRHGIWGYTF TGTGCCAGCAGTTACAGACATGGTATTTGGGGCTACACCTTC
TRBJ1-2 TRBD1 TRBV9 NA CASSVPQQGAYGYTF TGTGCCAGCAGCGTACCCCAACAGGGGGCTTATGGCTACACCTTC
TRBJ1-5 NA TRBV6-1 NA CASSEDRARNQPQHF TGTGCCAGCAGTGAAGACAGGGCCCGCAATCAGCCCCAGCATTTT
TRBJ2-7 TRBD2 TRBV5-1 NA CASSFLAGTSSYEQYF TGCGCCAGCAGCTTCCTAGCGGGAACCAGCTCCTACGAGCAGTACTTC
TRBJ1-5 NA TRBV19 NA CASRLGGQPQHF TGTGCCAGTAGGTTGGGGGGGCAGCCCCAGCATTTT
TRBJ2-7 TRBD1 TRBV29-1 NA CSTVGQGGTYEQYF TGCAGCACCGTAGGACAGGGCGGAACCTACGAGCAGTACTTC
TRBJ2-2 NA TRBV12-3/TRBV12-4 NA CASSPANTGELFF TGTGCCAGCAGTCCAGCGAACACCGGGGAGCTGTTTTTT
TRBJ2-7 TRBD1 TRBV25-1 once CASSEFGMGQGRDEQYF TGTGCCAGCAGTGAATTCGGGATGGGACAGGGCAGGGACGAGCAGTACTTC
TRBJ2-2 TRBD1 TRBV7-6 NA CASSSRTGRGTGELFF TGTGCCAGCAGCAGCCGGACAGGACGAGGTACCGGGGAGCTGTTTTTT
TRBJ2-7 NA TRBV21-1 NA CAGWTGGKGSSYEQYF TGTGCCGGCTGGACAGGGGGAAAAGGTAGCTCCTACGAGCAGTACTTC
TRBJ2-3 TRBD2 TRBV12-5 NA CASGLAQQGPTSGRAWPDTQYF TGTGCTAGTGGTTTGGCACAACAGGGCCCGACTAGCGGGAGGGCCTGGCCAGATACGCAGTATTTT
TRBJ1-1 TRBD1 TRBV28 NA CASSTDRDVTEAFF TGTGCCAGCAGCACGGACAGGGATGTCACTGAAGCTTTCTTT
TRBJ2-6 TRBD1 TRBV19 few CASTTGVPGANVLTF TGTGCCAGTACCACAGGGGTTCCTGGGGCCAACGTCCTGACTTTC
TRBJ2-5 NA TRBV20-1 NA CSASLPGVETQYF TGCAGTGCTAGTTTGCCGGGAGTAGAGACCCAGTACTTC
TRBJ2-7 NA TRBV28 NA CASNTGSNYEQYF TGTGCCAGCAATACAGGGTCTAACTACGAGCAGTACTTC
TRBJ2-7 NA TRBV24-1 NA CATSDDTHYEQYF TGTGCCACCAGTGACGACACCCACTACGAGCAGTACTTC
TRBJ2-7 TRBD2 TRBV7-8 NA CASSLDEAGGPAYEQYF TGTGCCAGCAGCTTAGATGAAGCGGGAGGTCCCGCCTACGAGCAGTACTTC
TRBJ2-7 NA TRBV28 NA CASSPVDYEQYF TGTGCCAGCAGCCCGGTCGACTACGAGCAGTACTTC
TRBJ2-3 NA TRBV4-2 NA CASSHGSTDTQYF TGTGCCAGCAGCCACGGGAGCACAGATACGCAGTATTTT
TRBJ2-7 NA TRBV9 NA CASGPGDYEQYF TGTGCCAGCGGACCGGGAGACTACGAGCAGTACTTC
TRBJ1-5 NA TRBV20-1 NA CSASSRMIGNQPQHF TGCAGTGCTAGTAGTCGCATGATAGGCAATCAGCCCCAGCATTTT